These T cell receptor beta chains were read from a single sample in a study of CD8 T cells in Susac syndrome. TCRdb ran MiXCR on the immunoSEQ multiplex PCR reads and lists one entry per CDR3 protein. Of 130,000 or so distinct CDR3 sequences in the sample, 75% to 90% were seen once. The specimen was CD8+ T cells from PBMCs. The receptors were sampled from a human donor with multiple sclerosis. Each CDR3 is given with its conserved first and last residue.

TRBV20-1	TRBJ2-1	CREKRPRGLDAYNEQFF
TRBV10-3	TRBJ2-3	CAISWTTPTDTQYF
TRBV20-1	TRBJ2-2	CSALERGGHTGELFF
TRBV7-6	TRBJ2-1	CASSPVQGGYNEQFF
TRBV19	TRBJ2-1	CASSTGDSPYNEQFF
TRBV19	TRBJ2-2	CASSIGTANTGELFF
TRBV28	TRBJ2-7	CASSLLGRGYEQYF
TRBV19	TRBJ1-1	CASSIDGETEAFF
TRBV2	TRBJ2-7	CASSDDSPSYEQYF
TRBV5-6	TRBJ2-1	CASSSPTRGMNEQFF
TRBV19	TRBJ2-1	CASSTSTSGGEYNEQFF
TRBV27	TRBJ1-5	CASSLVGGSGNQPQHF
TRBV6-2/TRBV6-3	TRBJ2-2	CASSYPGPGELFF
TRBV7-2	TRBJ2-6	CASSFHGPPGGANVLTF
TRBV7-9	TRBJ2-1	CASSQPQDYSGSNEQFF
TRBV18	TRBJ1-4	CASSPYHPQVLGEKLFF
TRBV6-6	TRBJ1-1	CASSYKEGSGEAFF
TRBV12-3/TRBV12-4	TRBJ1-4	CASSSETVLGDEKLFF
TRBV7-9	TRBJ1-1	CASSLMNTEAFF
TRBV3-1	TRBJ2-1	CASSQRGLAGGLYNEQFF
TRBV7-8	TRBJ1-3	CASSPRTGFGNTIYF
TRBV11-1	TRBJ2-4	CASSPNRQDPVIRAKNIQYF
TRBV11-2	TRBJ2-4	CASSFLKGRGPSKNIQYF
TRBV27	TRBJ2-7	CASSSGHIYEQYF
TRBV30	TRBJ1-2	CAWFEDSPNGYTF
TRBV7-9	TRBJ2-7	CASSSAHNRGDEQYF
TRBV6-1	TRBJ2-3	CASSLSGGGAKDTQYF
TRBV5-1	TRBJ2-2	CASTPLDIRLAGELFF
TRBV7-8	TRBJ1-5	CASSPGPRQPNQPQHF
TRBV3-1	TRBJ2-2	CASSHAPEETGELFF
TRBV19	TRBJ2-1	CASSPRNKAWNEQFF
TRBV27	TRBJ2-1	CASSSTGSYNEQFF
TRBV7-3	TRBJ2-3	CASSLGVRASTDTQYF
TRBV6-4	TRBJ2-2	CASSDPHGSSGRTGELFF
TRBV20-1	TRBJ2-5	CSAPTGLRQETQYF
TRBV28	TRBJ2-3	CASRDTGTDTQYF
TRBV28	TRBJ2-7	CASSFGRTYEQYF
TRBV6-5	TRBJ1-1	CASGAGLGTEAFF
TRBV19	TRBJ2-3	CASSPSIDTQYF
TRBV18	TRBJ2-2	CASSPPPGLNTGELFF
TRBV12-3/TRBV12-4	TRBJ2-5	CASSRTSGAKSTQYF
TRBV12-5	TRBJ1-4	CASGLAVNEKLFF
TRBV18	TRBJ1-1	CASSPVTTEAFF
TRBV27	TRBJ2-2	CASSFPGTGELFF
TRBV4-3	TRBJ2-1	CASSQLTGGQNEQFF
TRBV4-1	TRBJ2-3	CASSPIGLVTDTQYF
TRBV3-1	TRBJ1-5	CASSQDLLGAGQPQHF
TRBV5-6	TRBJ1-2	CASSRKQGARGYTF
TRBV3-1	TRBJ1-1	CASSQQNTEAFF
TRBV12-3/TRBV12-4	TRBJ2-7	CASSPASYEQYF
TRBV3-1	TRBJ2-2	CASGNPYAGELFF
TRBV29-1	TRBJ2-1	CSVLLGSYNEQFF
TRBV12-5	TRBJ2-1	CASGYEGTNNEQFF
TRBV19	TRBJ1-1	CASSWNTEAFF
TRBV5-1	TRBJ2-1	CASSQLTGRKNEQFF
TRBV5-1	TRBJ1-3	CASSLLANRPGNTIYF
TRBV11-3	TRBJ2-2	CASSSRTGRDTGELFF